Given below is one TCR beta chain in context. Antigen: not known. Primers used in a second PCR of roughly 6 to 11 cycles were a sample-barcoded 5' primer and a J-beta primer mix. TCRdb redid the calling of the 5' RACE reads with MiXCR, one entry per CDR3 protein. The sample has over 300,000 distinct CDR3 sequences, 52% seen once; the top ten hold roughly 51%. The data were taken from a study of blood T cells in healthy people across ages. Study results and caveats: As naive T cell percentage varied, TCR beta diversity correlated strongly with it. In the absence of known donor CMV status, changes in expanded clonotypes were possibly confounded.

Isolation of PBMCs gave at least 7 million cells per sample. Extraction yielded at least 5 micrograms of total RNA per sample. The sample was blood. The clonotype was recovered from a man in his fifties or sixties in good health.

CDR3 loop: CASSPGAVYQETQYF. For the CDR3, the DNA is TGTGCCAGCAGCCCGGGCGCGGTGTACCAAGAGACCCAGTACTTC. The J gene is TRBJ2-5, the V gene TRBV11-2; D not certain. The CDR3 spans 15 residues. Trimming shortened V by 5 bases and J by 0 bases, and 13 bases separated the two germline ends. Germline CDR1 and CDR2: SGHAT and FQNNGV.